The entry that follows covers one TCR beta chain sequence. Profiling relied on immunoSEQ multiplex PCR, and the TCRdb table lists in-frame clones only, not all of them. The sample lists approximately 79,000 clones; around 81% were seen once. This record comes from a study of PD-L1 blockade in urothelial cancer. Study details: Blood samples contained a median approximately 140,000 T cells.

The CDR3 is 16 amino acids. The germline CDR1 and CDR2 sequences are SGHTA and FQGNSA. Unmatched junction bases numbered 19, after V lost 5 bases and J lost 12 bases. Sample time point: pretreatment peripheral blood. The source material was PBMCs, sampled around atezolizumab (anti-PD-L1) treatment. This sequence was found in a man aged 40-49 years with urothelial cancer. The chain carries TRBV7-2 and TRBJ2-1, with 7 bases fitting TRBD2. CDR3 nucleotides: TGTGCCAGCAGCCCCTCCAAGATAGCGGGCTCGGTCGGGCAGTTCTTC. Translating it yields CASSPSKIAGSVGQFF.